The 17 T cell receptor beta chains below all came from one sample that was sequenced in a study of shared clonotypes between healthy human individuals. This table comes from immunoSEQ multiplex PCR, and its TCRdb copy is limited to in-frame clones, with some not included. Of around 1.9 million clones listed, approximately 92% are singletons. CD8 cells regarded as naive lacked CD45RO, were positively chosen for CCR7, and omitted terminally differentiated effector memory CD45RA+ cells. Sample: naive CD8+ T cells from PBMCs. All receptors come from a man between 18 and 35 years old in good health. Some clones in this sample may be carry-over from other donors' samples.

This chain joins TRBV27 and TRBJ2-5; D is ambiguous. The J call may not be correct, given that the DNA end is closer to TRBJ2-7. CDR1 is MNHEY and CDR2 is SMNVEV in the germline V gene (reference sequence). CDR3 length equals 14 residues. The CDR3 sequence is CASSLGKIGYEQYF. DNA for the CDR3: TGTGCCAGCAGTTTAGGGAAGATTGGATACGAGCAGTACTTC.

The J gene is TRBJ2-1, the V gene TRBV6-5; D gene unclear. V dropped 2 bases and J dropped 0 bases, with 11 bases sitting between them. Germline assignment: CDR1 MNHEY and CDR2 SVGAGI. The CDR3 covers 16 residues. CDR3 loop: CASSYVWPSSYNEQFF. As DNA, the CDR3 is TGTGCCAGCAGTTACGTCTGGCCGAGCTCCTACAATGAGCAGTTCTTC.

V usage is TRBV27 and J usage is TRBJ2-5, with 8 bases identical to TRBD1. V shed 3 bases and J 7 bases; nucleotides not matched to a gene: 16. This CDR3 has 17 residues. Per the germline V gene, CDR1 is MNHEY and CDR2 is SMNVEV (reference sequence). The CDR3 DNA reads as TGTGCCAGCAGTTTCTCCGCCCGACAGGGGCTAATAGGGACCCAGTACTTC. This translates into CASSFSARQGLIGTQYF.

The J gene is TRBJ2-7, the V gene TRBV4-1, with D possibly TRBD2 on 6 matching bases. CDR3 length: 16 amino acids. Germline V gives CDR1 MGHRA, CDR2 YSYEKL. The V and J ends lost 0 bases and 3 bases respectively, with 15 bases between them. The CDR3 DNA reads as TGCGCCAGCAGCCAAGACCCGGGACTTCGGGGCTACGAGCAGTACTTC. Translated: CASSQDPGLRGYEQYF.

This clone showed up just a few times. The gene calls are TRBV27 and TRBJ2-7, with 7 bases aligning to TRBD2. The CDR3 contains 15 residues. The V and J ends lost 6 bases and 2 bases, in that order; junction bases with no gene match: 10. Germline loops: CDR1 MNHEY, CDR2 SMNVEV (reference sequence). The CDR3 loop is CASREGGGGAYEQYF. The DNA for the CDR3 is TGTGCCAGCAGAGAGGGCGGGGGAGGAGCCTACGAGCAGTACTTC.

The gene calls are TRBV28 and TRBJ2-5; 9 nucleotides agree with TRBD2. There are 17 residues in the CDR3. Germline CDR1 is MDHEN and CDR2 is SYDVKM. With 3 bases clipped from V and 4 bases from J, the junction kept 12 bases outside the gene matches. In DNA, the CDR3 is TGTGCCAGCAGTTTGCTGCTAGCGGGATCAGTCGGAGAGACCCAGTACTTC. This sequence encodes CASSLLLAGSVGETQYF.

Remarks on this clone: Compared with germline, one end of the junction differs, possibly owing to a read error. V gene TRBV6-6 combines with J gene TRBJ1-1, with D unresolved. Germline V CDR1 and CDR2: MNHNY, SVGAGI (reference sequence). This CDR3 contains 11 residues. DNA of the CDR3: TGTGCCAGCAGTTACGGTACTGTAGCTTTCTTT. It is translated as CASSYGTVAFF.

This chain connects TRBV7-2 to TRBJ1-1; D not resolved. V shed 1 base and J shed 1 base, with 7 bases lying between them. CDR3 length: 14 amino acids. From germline, CDR1 is SGHTA and CDR2 FQGNSA. DNA of the CDR3: TGTGCCAGCAGCTTAGTCCTGGGGAACACTGAAGCTTTCTTT. Protein: CASSLVLGNTEAFF.

The CDR3 here is CASSVETTTTTGANVLTF. In nucleotides, the CDR3 is TGTGCCAGCAGCGTAGAGACAACTACCACTACTGGGGCCAACGTCCTGACTTTC. This chain links TRBV9 with TRBJ2-6; D unclear. This CDR3 has 18 residues. CDR1 SGDLS and CDR2 YYNGEE come from the germline V gene. V lost 0 bases and J 2 bases, leaving 15 bases between the germline ends.

The rearrangement joins TRBV7-9 to TRBJ2-2, with 12 nucleotides matching TRBD2. V lost 6 bases and J lost 4; bases outside the gene matches: 3. This CDR3 has 15 residues. Germline lookup yields CDR1 SEHNR and CDR2 FQNEAQ (reference sequence). The CDR3 sequence is CASRRLAGVTGELFF. The CDR3 nucleotides are TGTGCCAGCAGACGACTAGCGGGAGTCACCGGGGAGCTGTTTTTT.

The V call is TRBV9, the J call TRBJ2-3; no definite D call. Trimming pared 4 bases from V and 2 bases from J, leaving 11 bases between. The germline V gene encodes CDR1 SGDLS and CDR2 YYNGEE. The CDR3 is 14 residues long. This chain's CDR3 is CASSPRYVTDTQYF. CDR3 DNA sequence: TGTGCCAGCAGCCCTCGCTATGTCACAGATACGCAGTATTTT.

Notes on this clone: Other DNA sequences in the sample encode the same CDR3. The chain has TRBV27 and TRBJ2-7; D is unresolved. Germline CDR1 MNHEY, CDR2 SMNVEV (reference sequence). The V gene lost 2 bases and the J gene lost 7 bases, with 9 bases spanning the gap. This CDR3 comprises 12 residues. CDR3 loop: CASSLGAGEQYF. As DNA, the CDR3 is TGTGCCAGCAGTTTAGGTGCCGGGGAGCAGTACTTC.

The chain recombines TRBV5-6 with TRBJ1-5, with D uncertain. CDR1 is SGHDT, CDR2 YYEEEE, per germline. CDR3 length equals 15 residues. The V end lost 1 base, the J end lost 7 bases, and 15 bases lay between the germline ends. CDR3: CASSLWPGFGQPQHF. The DNA for the CDR3 is TGTGCCAGCAGCTTGTGGCCTGGATTTGGACAGCCCCAGCATTTT.

The chain is built from TRBV11-2 and TRBJ2-5, with D possibly matching TRBD2 (6 bases). CDR1 SGHAT and CDR2 FQNNGV come from the germline V gene. V lost 8 bases and J lost 5, with 12 bases in between. This CDR3 region has 12 residues. CDR3 nucleotides: TGTGCCAGCGGAATAGGAGGGGAGACCCAGTACTTC. Translation gives CASGIGGETQYF.

Notes on this clone: This specimen includes other DNA sequences encoding the same CDR3. The chain recombines TRBV13 with TRBJ2-7; D ambiguous. The length of the CDR3 is 13 residues. Trimming removed 5 bases at V and 0 bases at J, with 8 bases between. Germline assignment: CDR1 PRHDT and CDR2 FYEKMQ (reference sequence). The CDR3 region is CASSPAPSYEQYF. The CDR3 nucleotides read TGTGCCAGCAGCCCGGCGCCCTCCTACGAGCAGTACTTC. Combining the CDR3 with reference TRBV13 and TRBJ2-7 gives the whole variable domain AAGVIQSPRHLIKEKRETATLKCYPIPRHDTVYWYQQGPGQDPQFLISFYEKMQSDKGSIPDRFSAQQFSDYHSELNMSSLELGDSALYFCASSPAPSYEQYFGPGTRLTVT.

V usage is TRBV27 and J usage is TRBJ2-3; 7 nucleotides match TRBD2. The CDR3 runs 15 residues. The junction had 7 bases not matched to a gene; V was cut back by 7 bases and J by 0 bases. Germline CDR1 and CDR2: MNHEY and SMNVEV (reference sequence). In DNA, the CDR3 is TGTGCCAGCACTCTCTCTAGCGGAAGCACAGATACGCAGTATTTT. This sequence encodes CASTLSSGSTDTQYF.

V usage is TRBV6-5 and J usage is TRBJ2-7; 10 bases match TRBD2. J lost 0 bases, V lost 0 bases, and 2 bases had no gene match. This CDR3 is 16 amino acids long. The germline V gene has CDR1 MNHEY and CDR2 SVGAGI. CDR3 protein: CASSYSSGRVSYEQYF. The CDR3 region has the DNA TGTGCCAGCAGTTACTCGAGCGGGAGGGTCTCCTACGAGCAGTACTTC.